These 30 T cell receptor beta chains came from one sample sequenced in a study of CD8 T cells in ankylosing spondylitis. Via MiXCR, TCRdb re-called the 5' RACE reads, giving one row per CDR3 protein. The repertoire holds 130,000 or so distinct CDR3 sequences, more than 9.5% seen once, with 4.1% in the top ten. Sequencing input: blood, either unsorted or a sorted T cell fraction (not recorded which). The source is a female donor with ankylosing spondylitis or in good health (not recorded which).

This clonotype has a count of ten or more. CDR3 sequence: CASSLRQTYQETQYF. The CDR3, as DNA: TGCGCCAGCAGCTTGAGACAGACTTACCAAGAGACCCAGTACTTC. The chain combines TRBV5-1 with TRBJ2-5; possibly TRBD1 for D (5 bases). The germline V and J ends were trimmed by 1 base and 0 bases, with 10 bases remaining between them. The germline CDR1 and CDR2 sequences are SGHRS and YFSETQ. The CDR3 covers 15 residues.

This clonotype has at least ten counts. This chain links TRBV5-1 with TRBJ2-1; a possible D gene is TRBD2 (6 bases). Germline CDR1 SGHRS, CDR2 YFSETQ. With 3 bases removed from V and 9 bases from J, the gap between germline ends came to 13 bases. The CDR3 totals 13 residues. CDR3 protein: CASSSKPGVEQFF. CDR3 sequence (DNA): TGCGCCAGCAGCTCCAAACCGGGGGTTGAGCAGTTCTTC.

This clonotype was detected many times. The chain uses TRBV2 and TRBJ1-4, with TRBD1 identical over 7 bases. The CDR3 length is 14 residues. CDR1 and CDR2 (germline): SNHLY, FYNNEI. With 5 bases clipped from V and 5 bases from J, the junction kept 5 bases outside the gene matches. The CDR3 sequence: CASSPDRSNEKLFF. The CDR3 DNA reads as TGTGCCAGCAGTCCGGACAGGTCCAATGAAAAACTGTTTTTT.

This clonotype came up many times. The chain recombines TRBV7-2 with TRBJ2-5; 12 bases fit TRBD2. After removal of 5 bases from V and 2 bases from J, the junction contained 3 bases not matched to a gene. This CDR3 spans 15 amino acids. Germline V gene lookup returns CDR1 SGHTA and CDR2 FQGNSA. The CDR3 coding sequence is TGTGCCAGCAGCAGGACTAGCGGGACGCAAGAGACCCAGTACTTC. Amino acid sequence: CASSRTSGTQETQYF.

Many counts were recorded for this clonotype. The rearrangement links TRBV20-1 to TRBJ2-7, with no clear D. V lost 2 bases and J 1 base, leaving 9 bases between the germline ends. This CDR3 is 13 amino acids long. Germline V CDR1 and CDR2: DFQATT, SNEGSKA (reference sequence). This CDR3 reads CSARRVKSYEQYF. The CDR3 DNA reads TGCAGTGCTAGAAGGGTTAAATCCTACGAGCAGTACTTC.

There are many counts of this clonotype. This chain connects TRBV20-1 to TRBJ2-2, with 10 positions matching TRBD2. J gave up 7 bases and V 1 base, and 12 bases lay outside the gene matches. This CDR3 has 17 residues. CDR1 DFQATT and CDR2 SNEGSKA come from the germline V gene (reference sequence). DNA for the CDR3: TGCAGTGCTAGAGGGGCTAGCGGGAGAGCTGGCGACGGGGAGCTGTTTTTT. It is translated as CSARGASGRAGDGELFF.

In its sample, this clonotype was seen many times. The chain recombines TRBV30 with TRBJ1-5; no reliable D call. The CDR3 is made up of 13 amino acids. The ends were cut back, 5 bases at V and 1 base at J, with 9 bases in the middle. CDR1 and CDR2 (germline): GTSNPN, SVGIG (reference sequence). The CDR3 nucleotides read TGTGCCTGGGGCCCAGGCAGCAATCAGCCCCAGCATTTT. Its protein is CAWGPGSNQPQHF.

This clonotype appeared once. This may arise from a read error, as a much more abundant clone is one base away. J is TRBJ2-1 and V is TRBV28; D unclear. Trimming cost V 5 bases and J 1 base, with 12 bases left between them. The CDR3 is 15 amino acids. CDR1 and CDR2 from the germline V gene are MDHEN and SYDVKM. The CDR3 coding sequence is TGTGCCAGCAGTGCTCACTCGAGATCCTACAATGAGCAGTTCTTC. This codes for CASSAHSRSYNEQFF.

This clonotype was seen ten or more times. The chain is built from TRBV7-3 and TRBJ1-3; weak D call: TRBD1 (5 bases). Trimming pared 5 bases from V and 0 bases from J, leaving 11 bases between. Germline V gene sequence: CDR1 SGHTA, CDR2 FQGTGA. The length of the CDR3 is 15 residues. The CDR3 DNA follows: TGTGCCAGCAGCCGATTCCAGGGCTCTGGAAACACCATATATTTT. Translated: CASSRFQGSGNTIYF.

In this sample, this clonotype turned up many times. The V and J genes are TRBV7-2 and TRBJ1-3; the D is unclear. The V gene's germline CDR1 is SGHTA and CDR2 FQGNSA. The CDR3 has 17 residues. V dropped 1 base and J dropped 0 bases, with 13 bases sitting between them. The CDR3 coding sequence is TGTGCCAGCAGCTTAGTGGCAACAACCAGCTCTGGAAACACCATATATTTT. Amino acids: CASSLVATTSSGNTIYF.

This clonotype was picked up many times. The chain links TRBV4-1 to TRBJ2-2; D remains unclear. There are 14 residues in the CDR3. From germline, CDR1 is MGHRA and CDR2 YSYEKL. Deletions cut 4 bases from V and 1 base from J, with 7 bases between. The CDR3 here is CASSPARNTGELFF. In nucleotides, the CDR3 is TGCGCCAGCAGCCCAGCAAGGAACACCGGGGAGCTGTTTTTT.

This clonotype has at least ten counts. V and J are TRBV4-2 and TRBJ2-1; 8 positions agree with TRBD2. Germline V gene data show CDR1 as LGHNA and CDR2 as YNFKEQ. Trimming took 7 bases from V and 0 from J; bases not matched to a gene: 5. CDR3 size: 15 residues. DNA for the CDR3: TGTGCCAGCAACCCAGGGACTAGCTCCTACAATGAGCAGTTCTTC. It encodes CASNPGTSSYNEQFF.

This clonotype appeared many times. The CDR3 sequence: CSVEDLGFNYGYTF. The CDR3 DNA follows: TGCAGCGTTGAAGATCTCGGTTTTAACTATGGCTACACCTTC. This rearrangement joins TRBV29-1 to TRBJ1-2; D uncertain. The CDR3 is 14 residues long. V was pared by 0 bases and J by 1 base, with 9 bases between. Germline V gene data show CDR1 as SQVTM and CDR2 as ANQGSEA.

This clonotype was seen repeatedly, ten times or more. The CDR3 spells CASSLDPPGNTDTQYF. Here the CDR3 DNA reads TGTGCCAGCAGCTTAGACCCCCCGGGGAACACAGATACGCAGTATTTT. V usage is TRBV7-2 and J usage is TRBJ2-3; possibly TRBD2 for D (5 bases). The CDR3 consists of 16 residues. The V gene lost 1 base and the J gene lost 2 bases, with 13 bases spanning the gap. Germline assignment: CDR1 SGHTA and CDR2 FQGNSA.

In this sample, this clonotype turned up many times. The V and J genes are TRBV7-2 and TRBJ2-7; possible D gene TRBD1, 6 bases. V was clipped by 2 bases and J by 6 bases, with 17 bases between them. Germline V lookup: CDR1 SGHTA, CDR2 FQGNSA. The CDR3 is 15 residues long. The DNA of the CDR3 is TGTGCCAGCAGCTTACTGGGACACTCTTTGGGCGAGCAGTACTTC. Translation gives CASSLLGHSLGEQYF.

Many counts were recorded for this clonotype. This chain uses TRBV12-3 or TRBV12-4 with TRBJ2-5, with D unresolved. Deletions cut 3 bases from V and 2 bases from J, with 10 bases between. The CDR3 consists of 14 residues. DNA of the CDR3: TGTGCCAGCAGTTTTAGGGCGCCACAAGAGACCCAGTACTTC. Protein: CASSFRAPQETQYF.

This clonotype was found many times. The chain is built from TRBV3-1 and TRBJ1-2; 10 bases map to TRBD1. The CDR3 has 14 residues. With V trimmed by 4 bases and J by 2 bases, 1 base remained unmatched. In germline, CDR1 is LGHDT, CDR2 YNNKEL (reference sequence). CDR3 region: CASSLGQGNYGYTF. CDR3 nucleotides: TGTGCCAGCAGCCTGGGACAGGGGAACTATGGCTACACCTTC.

This clonotype was observed a few times. CDR3 DNA sequence: TGTGCCAGCAGTTACTCGGGCATTACTGAAGCTTTCTTT. The encoded protein is CASSYSGITEAFF. The chain joins TRBV6-2 or TRBV6-3 to TRBJ1-1; D is unresolved. The ends were cut back, 0 bases at V and 5 bases at J, with 7 bases in the middle. Germline lookup yields CDR1 MNHEY and CDR2 SVGEGT. The CDR3 extends over 13 amino acids.

This clonotype was counted many times. The rearrangement links TRBV6-2 or TRBV6-3 to TRBJ2-1; D perhaps matches TRBD2 (5 bases). The CDR3 spans 15 residues. Trimming removed 6 bases at V and 3 bases at J, with 15 bases between. The germline gives CDR1 MNHEY, CDR2 SVGEGT. CDR3 DNA: TGTGCCAGCAGCTACCAGGCGAGCGGCTACAATGAGCAGTTCTTC. As protein: CASSYQASGYNEQFF.

This clonotype has a handful of counts. This sequence joins TRBV5-1 and TRBJ1-2, with a possible D match to TRBD1 (6 bases). The V end was cut by 4 bases, the J end by 4 bases, with 14 bases between. Germline loops: CDR1 SGHRS, CDR2 YFSETQ. The CDR3 runs to 14 residues. CDR3 nucleotides: TGCGCCAGCAGCCGAGGAACAGGGTCCTATGGCTACACCTTC. Translated, it gives CASSRGTGSYGYTF.

In its sample, this clonotype was seen many times. This rearrangement joins TRBV20-1 to TRBJ1-1; unclear D gene. In germline, CDR1 is DFQATT, CDR2 SNEGSKA (reference sequence). The CDR3 contains 12 residues. The germline V and J ends were trimmed by 4 bases and 7 bases, with 13 bases remaining between them. The CDR3 is CSAMTPGDEAFF. The CDR3 DNA reads as TGCAGTGCTATGACCCCCGGGGATGAAGCTTTCTTT.

This clonotype came up a few times. The chain employs TRBV5-1 and TRBJ2-3; 8 bases are a match to TRBD1. The CDR3 consists of 14 residues. J gave up 4 bases and V 4 bases, and 5 bases lay outside the gene matches. Germline assignment: CDR1 SGHRS and CDR2 YFSETQ. The CDR3 region is CASSVGQGADTQYF. The DNA for the CDR3 is TGCGCCAGCAGCGTAGGACAGGGAGCAGATACGCAGTATTTT.

This clonotype was observed a handful of times. The chain combines TRBV20-1 with TRBJ2-7; 10 bases map to TRBD2. V lost 6 bases and J lost 2; bases outside the gene matches: 7. CDR1 DFQATT and CDR2 SNEGSKA come from the germline V gene (reference sequence). This CDR3 contains 14 residues. CDR3 coding DNA: TGCAGTGCCCGGACTAGCGGTCCACCCTACGAGCAGTACTTC. This sequence encodes CSARTSGPPYEQYF.

The J gene is TRBJ1-1, the V gene TRBV29-1; D unclear. This CDR3 has 12 residues. The V gene's germline CDR1 is SQVTM and CDR2 ANQGSEA. V lost 7 bases, J lost 4 bases, and 13 bases lay in between. CDR3 sequence reads: CSASGVSTEAFF. The CDR3 region has the DNA TGCAGCGCGAGCGGGGTGAGCACTGAAGCTTTCTTT.

Turning to this clonotype: Just one base apart from a much larger clone, this may be a read error. This CDR3 reads CASCFRDRVYNEQFF. The CDR3 coding sequence is TGTGCCAGCTGCTTCCGGGACAGGGTCTACAATGAGCAGTTCTTC. V is TRBV5-4 and J is TRBJ2-1, with TRBD1 matching over 9 bases. From germline, CDR1 is SGHNT and CDR2 YYREEE (reference sequence). The CDR3 has 15 residues. The full variable domain, its missing parts supplied by reference TRBV5-4 and TRBJ2-1, is ETGVTQSPTHLIKTRGQQVTLRCSSQSGHNTVSWYQQALGQGPQFIFQYYREEENGRGNFPPRFSGLQFPNYSSELNVNALELDDSALYLCASCFRDRVYNEQFFGPGTRLTVL.

This clonotype has ten or more counts. This rearrangement joins TRBV3-1 to TRBJ1-1; tentatively, D is TRBD1 (5 bases). Germline V gene lookup returns CDR1 LGHDT and CDR2 YNNKEL (reference sequence). V was trimmed by 4 bases and J by 1 base, leaving 13 bases between them. The CDR3 sequence is 15 residues long. CDR3 sequence reads: CASSPVGRGNTEAFF. The DNA for the CDR3 is TGTGCCAGCAGCCCTGTGGGACGGGGGAACACTGAAGCTTTCTTT.

This clonotype was recorded many times. The chain carries TRBV5-5 and TRBJ1-1; no reliable D call. This CDR3 has 16 amino acids. Germline V gene data show CDR1 as SGHKS and CDR2 as YYEKEE (reference sequence). Deletions cut 0 bases from V and 3 bases from J, with 15 bases between. CDR3 coding DNA: TGTGCCAGCAGCTTGGAGGTGGAAGTTATAGACACTGAAGCTTTCTTT. Encoded protein: CASSLEVEVIDTEAFF.

This clonotype has at least ten counts. V usage is TRBV5-5 and J usage is TRBJ2-5; tentative D call: TRBD2 (6 bases). The CDR3 is made up of 14 amino acids. Germline CDR1 and CDR2: SGHKS and YYEKEE (reference sequence). Trimming cost V 0 bases and J 4 bases, with 10 bases left between them. The chain's CDR3 is CASSLAQLAETQYF. The CDR3 DNA is TGTGCCAGCAGCTTGGCTCAACTAGCAGAGACCCAGTACTTC.

This clonotype showed up many times. This chain links TRBV20-1 with TRBJ1-1; D may be TRBD1 (6 bases). Germline-derived CDR1 and CDR2 are DFQATT and SNEGSKA (reference sequence). The CDR3 covers 14 residues. V lost 0 bases, J lost 5 bases, and 13 bases lay in between. The chain's CDR3 is CSARDSVGGTEAFF. CDR3 nucleotide sequence: TGCAGTGCTAGAGATTCCGTAGGGGGAACTGAAGCTTTCTTT.

In its sample, this clonotype was seen a few times. The DNA for the CDR3 is TGTGCCAGCAGCTTAGGGGCACCTAACACCGGGGAGCTGTTTTTT. Its protein product is CASSLGAPNTGELFF. The chain uses TRBV11-3 and TRBJ2-2; D is ambiguous. Germline-derived CDR1 and CDR2 are SGHNT and YENEEA. The CDR3 has 15 amino acids. V shed 1 base and J shed 2 bases, with 8 bases lying between them. Looking up the rest from reference TRBV11-3 and TRBJ2-2 gives the full variable domain: EAGVVQSPRYKIIEKKQPVAFWCNPISGHNTLYWYLQNLGQGPELLIRYENEEAVDDSQLPKDRFSAERLKGVDSTLKIQPAELGDSAVYLCASSLGAPNTGELFFGEGSRLTVL.